The clone carrying this T cell receptor beta chain was observed once. The data were taken from a study of blood T cell repertoires in COVID-19. The table came from immunoSEQ multiplex PCR; TCRdb's copy has only in-frame clones and leaves some out. In the table there are about 210,000 clones, roughly 90% of which are singletons. This TCR derives from a woman in her thirties or forties with acute or convalescent COVID-19. The sequenced sample consisted of peripheral blood.

CDR3 sequence: CASSPYTDTQYF. The CDR3 DNA follows: TGTGCCAGCAGCCCCTACACAGATACGCAGTATTTT. The chain employs TRBV7-8 and TRBJ2-3, with D unclear. The germline CDR1 and CDR2 sequences are SGHVS and FQNEAQ. This CDR3 comprises 12 residues. The germline V and J ends were trimmed by 5 bases and 2 bases, with 5 bases remaining between them.